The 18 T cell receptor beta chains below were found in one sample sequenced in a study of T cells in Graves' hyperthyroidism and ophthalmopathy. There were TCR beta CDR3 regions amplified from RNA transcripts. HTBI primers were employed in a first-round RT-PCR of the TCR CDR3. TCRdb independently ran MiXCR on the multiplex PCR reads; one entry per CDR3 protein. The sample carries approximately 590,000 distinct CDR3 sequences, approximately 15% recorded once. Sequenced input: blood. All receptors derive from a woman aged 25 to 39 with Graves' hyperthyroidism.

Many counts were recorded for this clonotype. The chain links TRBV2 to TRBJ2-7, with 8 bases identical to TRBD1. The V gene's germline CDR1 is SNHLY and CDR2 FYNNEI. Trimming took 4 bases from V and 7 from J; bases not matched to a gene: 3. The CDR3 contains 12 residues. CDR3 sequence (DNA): TGTGCCAGCAGTGGACAGGGGTGGGAGCAGTACTTC. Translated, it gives CASSGQGWEQYF.

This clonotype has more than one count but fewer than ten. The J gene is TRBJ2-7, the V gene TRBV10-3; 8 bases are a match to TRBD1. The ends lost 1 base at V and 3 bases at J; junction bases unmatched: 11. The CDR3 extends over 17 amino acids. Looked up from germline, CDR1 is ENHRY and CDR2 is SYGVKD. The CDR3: CAISEWVRGLDYYEQYF. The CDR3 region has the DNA TGTGCCATCAGTGAGTGGGTCAGGGGGCTTGACTACTACGAGCAGTACTTC.

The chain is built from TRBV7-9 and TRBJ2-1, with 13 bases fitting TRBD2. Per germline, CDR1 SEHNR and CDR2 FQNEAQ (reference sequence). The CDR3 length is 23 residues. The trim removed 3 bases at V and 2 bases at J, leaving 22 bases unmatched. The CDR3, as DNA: TGTGCCAGCAGCTTGTCTAGGATCGGGACTAGCGGGACCCTCAGGGCGCCCTACAATGAGCAGTTCTTC. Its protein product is CASSLSRIGTSGTLRAPYNEQFF.

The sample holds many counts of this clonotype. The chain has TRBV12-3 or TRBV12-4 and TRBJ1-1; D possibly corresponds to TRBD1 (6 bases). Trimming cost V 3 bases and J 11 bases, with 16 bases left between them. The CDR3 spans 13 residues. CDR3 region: CASSLGQGRDAFF. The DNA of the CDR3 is TGTGCCAGCAGTTTGGGGCAGGGGAGGGATGCTTTCTTT.

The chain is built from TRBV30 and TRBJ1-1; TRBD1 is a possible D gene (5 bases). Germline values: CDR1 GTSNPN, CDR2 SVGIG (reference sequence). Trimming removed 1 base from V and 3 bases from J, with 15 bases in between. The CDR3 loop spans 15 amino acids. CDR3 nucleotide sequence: TGTGCCTGGAGTGCCGGATCCCAGGGCTACACTGAAGCTTTCTTT. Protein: CAWSAGSQGYTEAFF.

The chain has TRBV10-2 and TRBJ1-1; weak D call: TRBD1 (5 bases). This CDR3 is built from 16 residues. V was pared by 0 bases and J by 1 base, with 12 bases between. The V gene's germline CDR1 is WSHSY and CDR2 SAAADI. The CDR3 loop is CASSESPTAPNTEAFF. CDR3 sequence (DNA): TGCGCCAGCAGTGAGTCACCGACAGCCCCGAACACTGAAGCTTTCTTT.

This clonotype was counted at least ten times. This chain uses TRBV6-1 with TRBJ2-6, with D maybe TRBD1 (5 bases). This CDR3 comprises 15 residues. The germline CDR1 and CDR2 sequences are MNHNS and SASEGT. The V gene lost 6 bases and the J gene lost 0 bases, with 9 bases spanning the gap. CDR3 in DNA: TGTGCCAGCAGCCCCAGGGTCTCTGGGGCCAACGTCCTGACTTTC. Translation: CASSPRVSGANVLTF.

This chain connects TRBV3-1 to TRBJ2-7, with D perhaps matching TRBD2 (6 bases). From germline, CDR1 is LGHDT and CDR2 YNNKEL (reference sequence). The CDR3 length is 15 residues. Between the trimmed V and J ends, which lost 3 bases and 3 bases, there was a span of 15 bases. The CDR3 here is CASSQMAREHYEQYF. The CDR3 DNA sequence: TGTGCCAGCAGCCAGATGGCCCGGGAGCACTACGAGCAGTACTTC.

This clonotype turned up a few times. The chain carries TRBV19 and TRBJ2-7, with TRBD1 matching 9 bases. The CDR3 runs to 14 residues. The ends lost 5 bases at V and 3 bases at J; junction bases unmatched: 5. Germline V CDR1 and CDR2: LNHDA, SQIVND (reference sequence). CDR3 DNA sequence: TGTGCCAGTAGTGAGGACAGGGGTGGCTACGAGCAGTACTTC. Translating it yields CASSEDRGGYEQYF.

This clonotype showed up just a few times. This CDR3 reads CATRTGAGELFF. CDR3 sequence (DNA): TGTGCCACCAGAACAGGGGCCGGGGAGCTGTTTTTT. The chain combines TRBV24-1 with TRBJ2-2; 7 nucleotides match TRBD1. The CDR3 contains 12 residues. The germline V gene encodes CDR1 KGHDR and CDR2 SFDVKD. Unmatched junction bases numbered 1, after V lost 7 bases and J lost 6 bases.

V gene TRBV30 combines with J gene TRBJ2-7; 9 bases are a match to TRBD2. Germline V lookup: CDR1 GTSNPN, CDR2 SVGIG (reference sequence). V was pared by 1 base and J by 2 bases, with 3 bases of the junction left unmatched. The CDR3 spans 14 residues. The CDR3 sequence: CAWSESSGAYEQYF. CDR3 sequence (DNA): TGTGCCTGGAGTGAGTCTAGCGGGGCCTACGAGCAGTACTTC.

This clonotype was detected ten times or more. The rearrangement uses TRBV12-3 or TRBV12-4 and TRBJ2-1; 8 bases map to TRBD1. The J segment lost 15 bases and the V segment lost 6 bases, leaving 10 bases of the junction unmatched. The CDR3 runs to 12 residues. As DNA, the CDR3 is TGTGCCAGCAGCTTGGACAGGGTGATTCCGTTCTTC. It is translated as CASSLDRVIPFF.

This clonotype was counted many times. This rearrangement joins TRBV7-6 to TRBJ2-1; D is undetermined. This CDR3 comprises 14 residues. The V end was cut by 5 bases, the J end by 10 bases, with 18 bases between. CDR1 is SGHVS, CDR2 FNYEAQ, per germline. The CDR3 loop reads CASSPRPAGSEQFF. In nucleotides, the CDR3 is TGTGCCAGCAGCCCGCGGCCGGCCGGTAGCGAGCAGTTCTTC.

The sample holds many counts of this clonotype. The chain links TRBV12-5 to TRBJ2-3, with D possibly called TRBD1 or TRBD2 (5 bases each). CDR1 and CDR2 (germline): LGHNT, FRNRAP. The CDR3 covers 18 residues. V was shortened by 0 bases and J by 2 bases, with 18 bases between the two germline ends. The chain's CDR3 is CASGLVLGAKGYTDTQYF. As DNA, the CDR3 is TGTGCTAGTGGTTTGGTACTAGGGGCAAAGGGCTACACAGATACGCAGTATTTT.

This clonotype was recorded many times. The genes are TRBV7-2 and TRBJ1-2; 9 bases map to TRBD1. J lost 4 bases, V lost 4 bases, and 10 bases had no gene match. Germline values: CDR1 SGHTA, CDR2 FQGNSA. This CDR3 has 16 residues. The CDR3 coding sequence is TGTGCCAGCAGCTCTATTCGGGACAGGGTTATCTATGGCTACACCTTC. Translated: CASSSIRDRVIYGYTF.

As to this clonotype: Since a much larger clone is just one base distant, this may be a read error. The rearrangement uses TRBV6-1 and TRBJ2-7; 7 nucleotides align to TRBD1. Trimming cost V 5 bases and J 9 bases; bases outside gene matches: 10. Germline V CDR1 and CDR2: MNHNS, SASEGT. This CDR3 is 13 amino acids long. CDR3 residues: CASSPATGNGQYF. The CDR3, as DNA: TGTGCCAGCAGTCCTGCGACAGGGAATGGGCAGTACTTC.

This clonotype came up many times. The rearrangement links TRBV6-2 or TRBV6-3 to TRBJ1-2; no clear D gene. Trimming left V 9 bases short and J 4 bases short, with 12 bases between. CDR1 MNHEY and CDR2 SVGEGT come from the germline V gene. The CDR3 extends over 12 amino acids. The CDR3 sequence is CASAAGGYGYTF. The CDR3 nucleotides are TGTGCCAGTGCAGCGGGAGGCTATGGCTACACCTTC.

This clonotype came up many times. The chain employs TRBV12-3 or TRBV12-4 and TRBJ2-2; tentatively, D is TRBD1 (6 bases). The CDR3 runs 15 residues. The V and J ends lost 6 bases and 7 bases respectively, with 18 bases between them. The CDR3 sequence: CASRPPTGRNGELFF. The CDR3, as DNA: TGTGCCAGCAGGCCCCCCACAGGGCGTAACGGGGAGCTGTTTTTT.